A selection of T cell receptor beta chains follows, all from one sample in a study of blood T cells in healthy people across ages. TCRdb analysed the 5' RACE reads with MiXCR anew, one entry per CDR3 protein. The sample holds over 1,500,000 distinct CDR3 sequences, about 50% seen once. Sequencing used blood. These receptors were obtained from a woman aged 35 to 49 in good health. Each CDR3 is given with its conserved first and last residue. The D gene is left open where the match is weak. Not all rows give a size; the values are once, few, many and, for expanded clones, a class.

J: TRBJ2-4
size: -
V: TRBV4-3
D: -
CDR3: CASSQDISGDIQYF
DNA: TGCGCCAGCAGCCAAGATATCTCGGGGGACATTCAGTACTTC

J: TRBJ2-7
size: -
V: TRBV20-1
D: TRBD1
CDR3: CSARAGTGLGEQYF
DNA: TGCAGTGCCCGGGCCGGGACAGGGTTGGGGGAGCAGTACTTC

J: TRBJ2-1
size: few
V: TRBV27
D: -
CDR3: CASNKLGALGGFF
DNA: TGTGCCAGCAATAAACTGGGGGCCTTAGGCGGGTTCTTC

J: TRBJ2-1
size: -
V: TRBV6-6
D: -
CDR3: CASSYGTPGVDNEQFF
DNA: TGTGCCAGCAGTTACGGGACACCGGGCGTCGACAATGAGCAGTTCTTC

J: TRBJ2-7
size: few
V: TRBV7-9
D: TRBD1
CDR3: CASRARETGGYEQYF
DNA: TGTGCCAGCAGGGCCCGGGAGACAGGGGGCTACGAGCAGTACTTC

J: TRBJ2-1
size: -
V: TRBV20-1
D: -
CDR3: CSARRLNSYNEQFF
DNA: TGCAGTGCTAGACGACTCAACAGCTACAATGAGCAGTTCTTC

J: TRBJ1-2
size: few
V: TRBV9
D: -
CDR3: CASSPRVGAYNYGYTF
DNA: TGTGCCAGCAGCCCCCGAGTGGGAGCCTACAACTATGGCTACACCTTC

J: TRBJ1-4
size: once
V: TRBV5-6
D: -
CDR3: CASSFGQPGEKLFF
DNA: TGTGCCAGCAGCTTCGGACAGCCGGGTGAAAAACTGTTTTTT

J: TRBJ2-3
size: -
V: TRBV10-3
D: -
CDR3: CAISDPGRGLTDTQYF
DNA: TGTGCCATCAGTGATCCCGGCCGAGGCCTCACAGATACGCAGTATTTT

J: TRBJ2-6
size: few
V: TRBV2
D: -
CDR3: CASSGTRRGGANVLTF
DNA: TGTGCCAGCAGTGGAACAAGGCGGGGAGGGGCCAACGTCCTGACTTTC

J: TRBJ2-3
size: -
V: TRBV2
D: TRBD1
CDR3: CASSRTGARFTDTQYF
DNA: TGTGCCAGCAGTAGGACAGGGGCCAGATTCACAGATACGCAGTATTTT

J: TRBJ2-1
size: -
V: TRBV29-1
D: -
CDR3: CSAAGAGRASNEQFF
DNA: TGCAGCGCTGCGGGGGCGGGCAGGGCTTCGAATGAGCAGTTCTTC

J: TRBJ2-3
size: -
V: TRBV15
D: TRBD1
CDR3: CATSSGTGPPDTPYF
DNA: TGTGCCACCAGCAGTGGGACAGGCCCCCCAGATACGCCGTATTTT

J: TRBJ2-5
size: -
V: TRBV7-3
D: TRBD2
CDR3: CASSLGSAGVETQYF
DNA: TGTGCCAGCAGCTTGGGCTCAGCGGGAGTAGAGACCCAGTACTTC

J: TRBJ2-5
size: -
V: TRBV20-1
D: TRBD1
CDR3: CSARDPTGTGGGEAQYF
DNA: TGCAGTGCTAGAGATCCCACCGGGACAGGGGGCGGAGAGGCCCAGTACTTC

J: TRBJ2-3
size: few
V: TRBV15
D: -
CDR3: CATSRGYGQQYF
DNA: TGTGCCACCAGCAGAGGCTATGGACAACAGTATTTT

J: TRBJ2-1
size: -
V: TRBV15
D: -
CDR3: CATSRGPWDEQFF
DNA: TGTGCCACCAGCAGAGGACCGTGGGATGAGCAGTTCTTC

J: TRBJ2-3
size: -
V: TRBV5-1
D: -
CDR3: CASSLGSAGADTQYF
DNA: TGCGCCAGCAGCTTGGGGTCAGCCGGAGCAGATACGCAGTATTTT

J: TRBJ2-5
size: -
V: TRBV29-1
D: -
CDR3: CSANGPELTQYF
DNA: TGCAGCGCAAACGGGCCCGAATTGACCCAGTACTTC

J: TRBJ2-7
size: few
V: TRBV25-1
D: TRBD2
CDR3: CASSVTSGGYEQYF
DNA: TGTGCCAGCAGTGTGACTAGCGGGGGCTACGAGCAGTACTTC

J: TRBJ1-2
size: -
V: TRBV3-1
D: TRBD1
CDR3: CASSQDDRGWSYGYTF
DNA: TGTGCCAGCAGCCAAGACGACAGGGGCTGGAGCTATGGCTACACCTTC

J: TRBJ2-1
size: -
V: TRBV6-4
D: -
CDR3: CASSDSRRSSYNEQFF
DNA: TGTGCCAGCAGTGACTCCCGGCGAAGCTCCTACAATGAGCAGTTCTTT

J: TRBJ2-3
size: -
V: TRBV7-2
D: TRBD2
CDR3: CASSHGILAGSDTQYF
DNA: TGTGCCAGCAGCCACGGGATCCTAGCGGGGTCAGATACGCAGTATTTT

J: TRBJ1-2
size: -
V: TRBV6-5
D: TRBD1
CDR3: CASTHTGVDGYTF
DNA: TGTGCCAGCACACATACAGGGGTTGATGGCTACACCTTC

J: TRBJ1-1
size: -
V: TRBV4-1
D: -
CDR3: CASSLHQDRNTEAFF
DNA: TGCGCCAGCAGCCTTCATCAGGACCGGAACACTGAAGCTTTCTTT

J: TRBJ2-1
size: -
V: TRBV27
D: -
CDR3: CASSSRLPDNEQFF
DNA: TGTGCCAGCAGTTCCCGACTTCCCGACAATGAGCAGTTCTTC

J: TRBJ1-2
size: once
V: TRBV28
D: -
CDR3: CASSLVGYGPPYGYTF
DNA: TGTGCCAGCAGTTTGGTAGGGTACGGGCCGCCTTATGGCTACACCTTC

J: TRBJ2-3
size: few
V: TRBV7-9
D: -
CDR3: CASSLDQLGTQYF
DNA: TGTGCCAGCAGCTTAGATCAACTCGGGACGCAGTATTTT

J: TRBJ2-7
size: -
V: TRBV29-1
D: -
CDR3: CSVCLSSYEQYF
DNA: TGCAGCGTTTGCCTTTCCTCCTACGAGCAGTACTTC

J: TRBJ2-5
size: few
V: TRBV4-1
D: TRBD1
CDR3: CASSQVGQGRKETQYF
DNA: TGCGCCAGCAGCCAAGTGGGACAGGGTCGTAAGGAGACCCAGTACTTC

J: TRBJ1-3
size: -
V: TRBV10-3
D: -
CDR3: CAIRGSGNTIYF
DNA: TGTGCCATCCGGGGCTCTGGAAACACCATATATTTT

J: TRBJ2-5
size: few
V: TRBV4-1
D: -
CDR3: CASSNTQGGQETQYF
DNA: TGCGCCAGCAGCAATACACAGGGTGGACAAGAGACCCAGTACTTC

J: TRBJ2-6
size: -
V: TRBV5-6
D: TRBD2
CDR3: CASSIPGLKISGANVLTF
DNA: TGTGCCAGCAGTATTCCGGGACTAAAGATCTCTGGGGCCAACGTCCTGACTTTC

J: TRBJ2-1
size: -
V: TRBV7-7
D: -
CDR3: CASSSGGNCYNEQFF
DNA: TGTGCTAGCAGCTCAGGGGGGAACTGCTACAATGAGCAGTTCTTC

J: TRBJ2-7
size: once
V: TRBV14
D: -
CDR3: CASSQDPGPCQYF
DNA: TGTGCCAGCAGCCAAGACCCAGGCCCTTGCCAGTACTTC

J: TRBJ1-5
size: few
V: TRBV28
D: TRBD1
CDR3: CASKAGQGVQPQHF
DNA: TGTGCCAGCAAAGCCGGACAGGGAGTTCAGCCCCAGCATTTT

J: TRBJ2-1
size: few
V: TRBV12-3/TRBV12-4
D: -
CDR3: CASSLRDAEDEQFF
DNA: TGTGCCAGCAGTTTACGGGACGCCGAGGATGAGCAGTTCTTC

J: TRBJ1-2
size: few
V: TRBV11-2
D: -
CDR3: CASSLEIGANYGYTF
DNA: TGTGCCAGCAGCTTAGAGATCGGGGCTAACTATGGCTACACCTTC

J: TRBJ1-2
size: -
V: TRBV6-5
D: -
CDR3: CASTNGVGPNYGYTF
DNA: TGTGCCAGCACTAACGGGGTTGGACCCAACTATGGCTACACCTTC

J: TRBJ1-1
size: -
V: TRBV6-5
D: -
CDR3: CASSYGQINTEAFF
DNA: TGTGCCAGCAGTTACGGGCAAATTAACACTGAAGCTTTCTTT

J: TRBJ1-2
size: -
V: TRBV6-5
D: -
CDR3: CASSYKGTDGYTF
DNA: TGTGCCAGCAGTTACAAGGGAACGGATGGCTACACCTTC

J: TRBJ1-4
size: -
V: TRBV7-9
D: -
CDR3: CASSPGEGVTNEKLFF
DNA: TGTGCCAGCAGCCCCGGGGAGGGGGTAACTAATGAAAAACTGTTTTTT

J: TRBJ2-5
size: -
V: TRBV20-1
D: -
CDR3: CSAYRKNNEQYF
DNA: TGCAGTGCTTACCGAAAAAACAATGAGCAGTACTTC

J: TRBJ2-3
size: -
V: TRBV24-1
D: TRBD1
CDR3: CATSDWARGRDRGDTQYF
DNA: TGTGCCACCAGTGATTGGGCTCGGGGGCGGGACAGGGGTGATACGCAGTATTTT

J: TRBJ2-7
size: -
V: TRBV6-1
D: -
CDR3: CASSDSVLAPVEQYF
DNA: TGTGCCAGCAGTGATTCGGTTTTGGCACCCGTCGAGCAGTACTTC

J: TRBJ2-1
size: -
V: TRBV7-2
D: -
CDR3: CASSLVGMVDEQFF
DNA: TGTGCCAGCAGCTTAGTCGGCATGGTGGATGAGCAGTTCTTC

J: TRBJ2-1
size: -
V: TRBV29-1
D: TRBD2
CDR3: CIVTSGRNNEQFF
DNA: TGCATCGTGACTAGCGGGCGCAACAATGAGCAGTTCTTC

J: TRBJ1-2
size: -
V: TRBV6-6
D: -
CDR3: CASSYSSSGPPYGYTF
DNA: TGTGCCAGCAGTTACTCGAGTTCAGGCCCTCCTTATGGCTACACCTTC